The sequence of this TCR beta chain was determined in a study of CD8+CD57+ T cells in acquired aplastic anemia. Patients who underwent sequencing had shown CD8+CD57+ cell expansion by flow cytometry. The germline V and J ends were trimmed by 6 bases and 4 bases, with 11 bases remaining between them. Germline-derived CDR1 and CDR2 are MNHNS and SASEGT. This CDR3 has 13 residues. CDR3 and TCR beta VDJ profiling relied on a genomic DNA template. One entry per CDR3 protein results from TCRdb running MiXCR on the reads. The table includes just over 450,000 distinct CDR3 sequences, less than 35% detected once. This clonotype was detected only a few times.

The TCR originated in a human donor with aplastic anemia. Material for sequencing was sorted CD4+, CD8+, or CD8+CD57+ T cells (not recorded which) from PBMCs. The chain uses TRBV6-1 and TRBJ2-3; tentatively, D is TRBD1 (6 bases). In nucleotides, the CDR3 is TGTGCCAGCAGGGTGGGGACATCAGATACGCAGTATTTT. It translates to CASRVGTSDTQYF.